These 30 T cell receptor beta chains originate from one sample sequenced in a study of human T cells and chemical hapten exposure. Time point described: patch test 2, 6 weeks after DPC sensitization. Treatment specified: therapeutic diphenylcyclopropenone sensitization with weekly scalp DPC. TCRdb independently ran MiXCR on the RACE reads; one entry per CDR3 protein. The sample carries hundreds of thousands of distinct CDR3 sequences, about 6% recorded once. Sequencing used whole blood, obtained in connection with sensitization to the hapten diphenylcyclopropenone (DPC). The origin of the receptors is a woman aged 18-29 years with alopecia areata. Some clones in this sample may be carry-over from other donors' samples.

This clonotype was picked up a small number of times. The chain is built from TRBV7-9 and TRBJ1-3, with a tentative D call TRBD1 (6 bases). The CDR3 runs 18 residues. Germline-derived CDR1 and CDR2 are SEHNR and FQNEAQ (reference sequence). V was cut by 3 bases and J by 1 base, with 19 bases left in between. The CDR3 region is CASSFQGPSARSGNTIYF. In DNA form, the CDR3 reads TGTGCCAGCAGCTTTCAGGGGCCGTCAGCTCGGTCTGGAAACACCATATATTTT. Combining the CDR3 with reference TRBV7-9 and TRBJ1-3 gives the whole variable domain DTGVSQNPRHKITKRGQNVTFRCDPISEHNRLYWYRQTLGQGPEFLTYFQNEAQLEKSRLLSDRFSAERPKGSFSTLEIQRTEQGDSAMYLCASSFQGPSARSGNTIYFGEGSWLTVV.

The table lists this clonotype with a few counts. This chain joins TRBV21-1 and TRBJ2-4; the D call in the table, TRBD1, was not verified against the DNA. TRBV21-1 has pseudogene status. This CDR3 region has 14 residues. The CDR3 bases are TGTGCCAGCAGCAAAGTCCGAGCAGGGGGTATTCAGTACTTC. This gives the protein CASSKVRAGGIQYF.

The chain carries TRBV2 and TRBJ2-5; D possibly corresponds to TRBD1 (6 bases). The CDR3 is 13 residues long. Germline V gene data show CDR1 as SNHLY and CDR2 as FYNNEI. With 5 bases removed from V and 2 bases from J, the gap between germline ends came to 9 bases. The CDR3: CASSRTEQETQYF. The CDR3 DNA sequence: TGTGCCAGCAGTAGGACAGAGCAAGAGACCCAGTACTTC.

This clonotype came up many times. V and J are TRBV2 and TRBJ1-1; a weak D match, TRBD1 (5 bases). From germline, CDR1 is SNHLY and CDR2 FYNNEI. The CDR3 extends over 14 amino acids. V was trimmed by 4 bases and J by 1 base, leaving 10 bases between them. The CDR3: CASSAPGPNTEAFF. The CDR3 DNA reads as TGTGCCAGCAGTGCTCCAGGGCCGAACACTGAAGCTTTCTTT.

This clonotype was counted many times. The chain combines TRBV6-2 or TRBV6-3 with TRBJ1-5; 7 bases fit TRBD1. The V segment lost 5 bases and the J segment 7 bases; nucleotides outside the gene matches: 8. Per germline, CDR1 MNHEY and CDR2 SVGEGT. The CDR3 consists of 14 residues. For the CDR3, the DNA is TGTGCCAGCAGTCAGACAGGGAATGAGCAGCCCCAGCATTTT. It translates to CASSQTGNEQPQHF.

This clonotype was counted between two and nine times. V and J are TRBV4-3 and TRBJ2-1; 11 bases agree with TRBD2. The CDR3 runs to 17 residues. Per germline, CDR1 LGHNA and CDR2 YSLEER. V shed 0 bases, J shed 2 bases, and the junction held 3 bases outside the gene matches. The CDR3 nucleotides are TGCGCCAGCAGCCAAGATATGACTAGCGGGACCTACAATGAGCAGTTCTTC. As protein: CASSQDMTSGTYNEQFF.

This clonotype was detected many times. This chain uses TRBV5-1 with TRBJ1-5, with 8 bases matching TRBD1. After removal of 2 bases from V and 6 bases from J, the junction contained 4 bases not matched to a gene. Germline assignment: CDR1 SGHRS and CDR2 YFSETQ. The CDR3 is 14 residues long. This CDR3 is CASSFGQGGQPQHF. CDR3 bases: TGCGCCAGCAGCTTCGGACAGGGCGGTCAGCCCCAGCATTTT.

This chain joins TRBV10-3 and TRBJ2-6; 10 bases fit TRBD1. Germline assignment: CDR1 ENHRY and CDR2 SYGVKD. This CDR3 is 16 amino acids long. Trimming took 6 bases from V and 3 from J; bases not matched to a gene: 5. The CDR3 sequence is CAISGDRGIGANVLTF. In nucleotides, the CDR3 is TGTGCCATCAGCGGGGACAGGGGAATTGGGGCCAACGTCCTGACTTTC.

The sample holds a few counts of this clonotype. The V and J genes are TRBV6-5 and TRBJ2-5; TRBD2 matches 7 bases. The germline gives CDR1 MNHEY, CDR2 SVGAGI. The length of the CDR3 is 15 residues. V trimming: 6 bases; J trimming: 2 bases; junction bases outside the gene matches: 9. The CDR3 is CASSPSGVRQETQYF. The CDR3 bases are TGTGCCAGCAGCCCCAGCGGGGTCAGGCAAGAGACCCAGTACTTC.

DNA for the CDR3: TGTGCCAGTAGTATCGTGGGACAGGGGGCGAAAAACATTCAGTACTTC. Amino acid sequence: CASSIVGQGAKNIQYF. The rearrangement links TRBV19 to TRBJ2-4; TRBD1 aligns across 12 bases. V was pared by 3 bases and J by 4 bases, with 4 bases of the junction left unmatched. Germline CDR1 LNHDA, CDR2 SQIVND (reference sequence). The CDR3 loop spans 16 amino acids. Full variable domain (remainder filled in from reference TRBV19 and TRBJ2-4): DGGITQSPKYLFRKEGQNVTLSCEQNLNHDAMYWYRQDPGQGLRLIYYSQIVNDFQKGDIAEGYSVSREKKESFPLTVTSAQKNPTAFYLCASSIVGQGAKNIQYFGAGTRLSVL.

This clonotype occurred many times. The rearrangement joins TRBV9 to TRBJ2-7; TRBD2 might be the D (5 bases). Germline V CDR1 and CDR2: SGDLS, YYNGEE. The CDR3 spans 14 residues. V gave up 4 bases and J gave up 0 bases, with 11 bases separating them. The CDR3 nucleotides are TGTGCCAGCAGCTCCCAAGGGAGCTCCTACGAGCAGTACTTC. Translated: CASSSQGSSYEQYF.

This clonotype was seen repeatedly, ten times or more. The gene calls are TRBV20-1 and TRBJ1-5; D gene ambiguous. V lost 3 bases and J 3 bases, leaving 12 bases between the germline ends. This CDR3 is 14 amino acids long. CDR1 and CDR2 from the germline V gene are DFQATT and SNEGSKA (reference sequence). The CDR3 spells CSASGVSPNQPQHF. The CDR3 nucleotides are TGCAGTGCTAGTGGGGTTTCCCCCAATCAGCCCCAGCATTTT.

This clonotype was observed a single time. This sequence joins TRBV7-2 and TRBJ2-3; 7 bases map to TRBD2. The germline V gene has CDR1 SGHTA and CDR2 FQGNSA. With V trimmed by 7 bases and J by 6 bases, 7 bases remained unmatched. The CDR3 totals 13 residues. The CDR3 reads CASNKLAPDTQYF. The CDR3 nucleotides are TGTGCCAGCAACAAACTAGCGCCCGATACGCAGTATTTT.

This clonotype has more than one count but fewer than ten. V and J are TRBV29-1 and TRBJ1-1; 12 bases are shared with TRBD1. Per germline, CDR1 SQVTM and CDR2 ANQGSEA. Trimming took 8 bases from V and 5 from J; bases not matched to a gene: 6. The CDR3 has 13 residues. The CDR3 region is CSTTGQGATEAFF. The CDR3 DNA is TGCAGCACTACGGGACAGGGGGCGACTGAAGCTTTCTTT.

This clonotype was seen a few times. The chain carries TRBV18 and TRBJ2-2; TRBD2 is a possible D gene (5 bases). Trimming took off 4 bases at V and 0 bases at J, with 15 bases between the two ends. The CDR3 loop spans 17 amino acids. Germline-derived CDR1 and CDR2 are KGHSH and LQKENI. CDR3 sequence: CASSLTLSGANTGELFF. In DNA, the CDR3 is TGTGCCAGCTCACTAACACTGTCCGGGGCGAACACCGGGGAGCTGTTTTTT. Variable domain in full (rest from reference TRBV18 and TRBJ2-2): NAGVMQNPRHLVRRRGQEARLRCSPMKGHSHVYWYRQLPEEGLKFMVYLQKENIIDESGMPKERFSAEFPKEGPSILRIQQVVRGDSAAYFCASSLTLSGANTGELFFGEGSRLTVL.

The V gene is TRBV5-1, the J gene TRBJ2-3; D gene uncertain. Looked up from germline, CDR1 is SGHRS and CDR2 is YFSETQ. Deletions cut 4 bases from V and 1 base from J, with 13 bases between. This CDR3 comprises 15 residues. The CDR3 sequence is CASSPVAIRTDTQYF. The CDR3 bases are TGCGCCAGCAGCCCCGTGGCTATTCGCACAGATACGCAGTATTTT.

This clonotype came up many times. The V gene is TRBV5-1, the J gene TRBJ2-3, with 9 nucleotides matching TRBD1. Looked up from germline, CDR1 is SGHRS and CDR2 is YFSETQ. V gave up 4 bases and J gave up 3 bases; unmatched junction bases: 3. This CDR3 is 14 amino acids long. The CDR3 region is CASSPGQGTDTQYF. CDR3 nucleotides: TGCGCCAGCAGCCCAGGACAGGGGACAGATACGCAGTATTTT.

This clonotype was counted many times. This rearrangement joins TRBV12-3 or TRBV12-4 to TRBJ2-7; D gene ambiguous. The CDR3 runs to 11 residues. Trimming pared 4 bases from V and 3 bases from J, leaving 4 bases between. This CDR3 reads CASSSGYEQYF. The CDR3 coding sequence is TGTGCCAGCAGTTCCGGCTACGAGCAGTACTTC.

This clonotype was recorded many times. This rearrangement joins TRBV7-2 to TRBJ1-1; possible D gene TRBD1, 5 bases. V lost 3 bases and J lost 1, with 15 bases in between. This CDR3 comprises 16 residues. Germline CDR1 and CDR2: SGHTA and FQGNSA. CDR3 protein: CASSLMAGMTNTEAFF. Written as DNA, the CDR3 is TGTGCCAGCAGCTTGATGGCAGGGATGACGAACACTGAAGCTTTCTTT.

The chain combines TRBV18 with TRBJ2-7, with TRBD1 matching over 11 bases. V was pared by 6 bases and J by 3 bases, with 7 bases of the junction left unmatched. Germline V lookup: CDR1 KGHSH, CDR2 LQKENI. The CDR3 length is 15 residues. CDR3 amino acids: CASSFTGTGGYEQYF. CDR3 DNA sequence: TGTGCCAGCTCCTTTACCGGGACAGGGGGCTACGAGCAGTACTTC. Complete variable domain (other parts from reference TRBV18 and TRBJ2-7): NAGVMQNPRHLVRRRGQEARLRCSPMKGHSHVYWYRQLPEEGLKFMVYLQKENIIDESGMPKERFSAEFPKEGPSILRIQQVVRGDSAAYFCASSFTGTGGYEQYFGPGTRLTVT.

The DNA of the CDR3 is TGTGCCAGCAGTTACAACGCGGAAAATGAAAAACTGTTTTTT. It yields the protein CASSYNAENEKLFF. The chain is built from TRBV6-2 or TRBV6-3 and TRBJ1-4, with D uncertain. V was cut by 2 bases and J by 5 bases, with 9 bases left in between. CDR3 length: 14 amino acids. Per the germline V gene, CDR1 is MNHEY and CDR2 is SVGEGT.

This clonotype was observed at least ten times. This chain connects TRBV5-1 to TRBJ2-5, with 10 bases fitting TRBD2. The J segment lost 2 bases and the V segment lost 0 bases, leaving 4 bases of the junction unmatched. The CDR3 runs 16 residues. Germline-derived CDR1 and CDR2 are SGHRS and YFSETQ. CDR3 DNA: TGCGCCAGCAGCTTGGGGTCTAGCGGGGGACAAGAGACCCAGTACTTC. Amino acids: CASSLGSSGGQETQYF. The entire variable domain, with the rest obtained from reference TRBV5-1 and TRBJ2-5, is as follows: KAGVTQTPRYLIKTRGQQVTLSCSPISGHRSVSWYQQTPGQGLQFLFEYFSETQRNKGNFPGRFSGRQFSNSRSEMNVSTLELGDSALYLCASSLGSSGGQETQYFGPGTRLLVL.

This clonotype was detected only a few times. The rearrangement uses TRBV6-2 or TRBV6-3 and TRBJ2-1; D may be TRBD2 (6 bases). The CDR3 runs 14 residues. Germline CDR1 MNHEY, CDR2 SVGEGT. Trimming pared 0 bases from V and 9 bases from J, leaving 12 bases between. The CDR3 is CASSYSRGSGEQFF. CDR3 DNA sequence: TGTGCCAGCAGTTACTCCCGGGGGAGCGGTGAGCAGTTCTTC.

This clonotype was observed at least ten times. The chain couples TRBV12-3 or TRBV12-4 to TRBJ1-1; D call uncertain. V was pared by 5 bases and J by 5 bases, with 15 bases between. There are 14 residues in the CDR3. This CDR3 reads CASSPQVVGTEAFF. For the CDR3, the DNA is TGTGCCAGCAGTCCCCAGGTTGTCGGGACTGAAGCTTTCTTT.

This clonotype has more than one count but fewer than ten. The J gene is TRBJ1-6, the V gene TRBV3-1, with 8 positions matching TRBD1. V lost 3 bases to trimming and J lost 4 bases; unmatched junction nucleotides: 8. The CDR3 has 17 amino acids. The germline gives CDR1 LGHDT, CDR2 YNNKEL (reference sequence). The CDR3 sequence: CASSHDRGSFYNSPLHF. CDR3 nucleotide sequence: TGTGCCAGCAGCCACGACAGGGGCTCATTTTATAATTCACCCCTCCACTTT.

This clonotype was recorded a few times. The gene calls are TRBV9 and TRBJ2-1; D may be TRBD2 (6 bases). V shed 0 bases and J shed 2 bases, with 12 bases lying between them. The CDR3 consists of 16 residues. CDR1 is SGDLS, CDR2 YYNGEE, per germline. CDR3 region: CASSVVSGGPYNEQFF. CDR3 nucleotide sequence: TGTGCCAGCAGCGTAGTTTCCGGGGGTCCCTACAATGAGCAGTTCTTC.

This clonotype appeared a few times. The rearrangement joins TRBV10-3 to TRBJ1-2, with D possibly being TRBD1 (6 bases). The V end lost 0 bases, the J end lost 8 bases, and 19 bases lay between the germline ends. The CDR3 runs 16 residues. Germline V gene lookup returns CDR1 ENHRY and CDR2 SYGVKD. CDR3 in amino acids: CAISESNTAQGRGYTF. The CDR3 DNA reads TGTGCCATCAGTGAGTCGAATACGGCTCAGGGGAGGGGCTACACCTTC.

This clonotype was counted at least ten times. The genes are TRBV7-8 and TRBJ1-1; a weak D match, TRBD1 (5 bases). V was cut by 1 base and J by 0 bases, with 15 bases left in between. Germline V CDR1 and CDR2: SGHVS, FQNEAQ. The CDR3 consists of 17 residues. The CDR3 here is CASSLVQGPGMNTEAFF. The CDR3 nucleotides are TGTGCCAGCAGCTTAGTTCAGGGTCCAGGCATGAACACTGAAGCTTTCTTT.

The rearrangement joins TRBV29-1 to TRBJ2-3, with 9 bases aligning to TRBD2. Germline V lookup: CDR1 SQVTM, CDR2 ANQGSEA. The CDR3 runs to 15 residues. V lost 6 bases and J lost 0; bases outside the gene matches: 7. The CDR3 sequence is CSVRRLAGSTDTQYF. In DNA, the CDR3 is TGCAGCGTCCGTCGTCTAGCGGGGAGCACAGATACGCAGTATTTT.

CDR3 loop: CASSPGPGQARISYSGANVLTF. In DNA form, the CDR3 reads TGTGCCAGCAGCCCGGGTCCCGGGCAGGCCCGAATTAGTTACTCTGGGGCCAACGTCCTGACTTTC. This chain uses TRBV12-3 or TRBV12-4 with TRBJ2-6; D unresolved. Trimming removed 6 bases at V and 0 bases at J, with 30 bases between. This CDR3 is built from 22 residues.